Following are 3 T cell receptor beta chains from one sample sequenced in a study of blood T cells in healthy people across ages (dated by TCRdb to 2014 to 2015). Preparation of the library involved 5' RACE. The instrument was an Illumina HiSeq 2500. A second roughly 6 to 12 cycle PCR used a sample-barcoded 5' primer and a J-beta primer mix. The raw public data were reprocessed by TCRdb itself: fastp quality trimming at Q25, MiXCR clonotype calling, in-frame beta chains only. A single entry per CDR3 protein holds the most common genes and DNA from its merged rows. For this sample there are about 1.4 million distinct CDR3 sequences; roughly 59% appear just once. Of the sample, over 5.5% is held by the ten largest clones. Sequencing used blood. These receptors were obtained from a man aged 18 to 29 in good health.

This clonotype occurred a few times. V gene TRBV7-9 combines with J gene TRBJ2-1; D call uncertain. Germline V gene lookup returns CDR1 SEHNR and CDR2 FQNEAQ (reference sequence). With 0 bases removed from V and 0 bases from J, the gap between germline ends came to 9 bases. The CDR3 extends over 16 amino acids. The CDR3 sequence is CASSLAGFSSYNEQFF. Here the CDR3 DNA reads TGTGCCAGCAGCTTAGCGGGCTTCAGCTCCTACAATGAGCAGTTCTTC. Variable domain in full (rest from reference TRBV7-9 and TRBJ2-1): DTGVSQNPRHKITKRGQNVTFRCDPISEHNRLYWYRQTLGQGPEFLTYFQNEAQLEKSRLLSDRFSAERPKGSFSTLEIQRTEQGDSAMYLCASSLAGFSSYNEQFFGPGTRLTVL.

This clonotype has just one count. The chain recombines TRBV29-1 with TRBJ2-5, with TRBD2 identical over 7 bases. The V gene end was trimmed by 6 bases and the J gene end by 5 bases; junction bases not matched to a gene: 9. CDR1 and CDR2 (germline): SQVTM, ANQGSEA. The CDR3 runs to 13 residues. The DNA for the CDR3 is TGCAGCGTAGTAGGGGACTACCCGGAGACCCAGTACTTC. This codes for CSVVGDYPETQYF. Full variable domain (remainder filled in from reference TRBV29-1 and TRBJ2-5): SAVISQKPSRDICQRGTSLTIQCQVDSQVTMMFWYRQQPGQSLTLIATANQGSEATYESGFVIDKFPISRPNLTFSTLTVSNMSPEDSSIYLCSVVGDYPETQYFGPGTRLLVL.

The chain carries TRBV20-1 and TRBJ2-5; D possibly uses TRBD1 or TRBD2 (5 bases each). Germline CDR1 DFQATT, CDR2 SNEGSKA (reference sequence). Trimming removed 6 bases at V and 1 base at J, with 12 bases between. The CDR3 sequence is 13 residues long. This chain's CDR3 is CSALGRSQETQYF. Here the CDR3 DNA reads TGCAGTGCATTGGGACGGTCCCAAGAGACCCAGTACTTC.